These T cell receptor beta chains were read from a single sample in a study of somatic mutations in cytotoxic T cells in rheumatoid arthritis. Sequenced by immunoSEQ multiplex PCR; TCRdb stores in-frame clones only, minus some. This sample has fewer than 20,000 clones, with 60% to 85% found just once. The sample was CD8+ T cells sorted from blood. These receptors originate from an adult with rheumatoid arthritis. The CDR3 runs from the conserved cysteine through the conserved F or W. A D gene is named only where the DNA matches it firmly. Clone size, where shown, is once, few, many, or a class for clones that have expanded.

>TRBJ1-4|TRBV7-9|TRBD1|.
CASSYTGGGEKLFF
TGTGCCAGCAGTTACACAGGGGGAGGCGAAAAACTGTTTTTT
>TRBJ2-3|TRBV5-1|.|.
CASSQGDATQYF
TGCGCCAGCAGCCAAGGGGACGCTACGCAGTATTTT
>TRBJ1-4|TRBV7-9|TRBD1|.
CASSQGAGEEEKLFF
TGTGCCAGCAGCCAGGGGGCGGGGGAGGAAGAAAAACTGTTTTTT
>TRBJ2-7|TRBV5-6|.|.
CASSLGAGTYEQYF
TGTGCCAGCAGCTTGGGGGCAGGTACCTACGAGCAGTACTTC
>TRBJ1-1|TRBV4-2|.|few
CASSHLPHGPTSTTEAFF
TGTGCCAGCAGCCACTTACCTCATGGCCCTACTAGTACCACTGAAGCTTTCTTT
>TRBJ1-1|TRBV19|.|once
CASRIKGGTEAFF
TGTGCCAGTAGGATCAAGGGAGGCACTGAAGCTTTCTTT
>TRBJ2-7|TRBV19|.|.
CASSEGDEQYF
TGTGCCAGTAGTGAAGGCGACGAGCAGTACTTC
>TRBJ2-7|TRBV5-6|TRBD1|.
CASSLRTGLYGQYF
TGTGCCAGCAGCTTGAGGACAGGGTTATACGGGCAGTACTTC
>TRBJ2-7|TRBV5-1|.|.
CASSLIGHEYEQYF
TGCGCCAGCAGCTTGATCGGACACGAATACGAGCAGTACTTC
>TRBJ2-7|TRBV4-1|TRBD2|.
CASSQDSGGYSYEQYF
TGCGCCAGCAGCCAAGATTCGGGGGGGTACTCCTACGAGCAGTACTTC
>TRBJ2-1|TRBV6-5|.|.
CAAERRSSYNEQFF
TGTGCCGCTGAGCGGAGGAGCTCCTACAATGAGCAGTTCTTC
>TRBJ1-5|TRBV19|.|.
CASSITGISNQPQHF
TGTGCCAGTAGTATCACAGGGATTAGCAATCAGCCCCAGCATTTT
>TRBJ1-1|TRBV4-1|TRBD1|.
CASSQIGGDRAHTEAFF
TGCGCCAGCAGCCAAATCGGGGGTGACAGGGCACACACTGAAGCTTTCTTT
>TRBJ2-7|TRBV5-1|.|.
CASSLYGQPSTDEQYF
TGCGCCAGCAGCTTGTATGGACAGCCTTCAACGGACGAGCAGTACTTC
>TRBJ1-3|TRBV5-5|.|.
CASSLVGGHSGNTIYF
TGTGCCAGCAGCTTGGTAGGGGGACACTCTGGAAACACCATATATTTT
>TRBJ2-7|TRBV19|TRBD1|.
CASSVTGGLDEQYF
TGTGCCAGTAGTGTTACAGGGGGCCTGGACGAGCAGTACTTC
>TRBJ2-3|TRBV14|.|.
CASSQGVTSTDTQYF
TGTGCCAGCAGCCAAGGCGTAACTAGCACAGATACGCAGTATTTT
>TRBJ2-7|TRBV7-9|TRBD2|few
CASSSTGGAYEQYF
TGTGCCAGCAGCTCAACCGGGGGGGCCTACGAGCAGTACTTC
>TRBJ1-5|TRBV13|.|once
CASSLGANQPQHF
TGTGCCAGCAGCTTAGGGGCTAATCAGCCCCAGCATTTT
>TRBJ2-3|TRBV5-6|TRBD2|.
CASSLVSGRTDTQYF
TGTGCCAGCAGCTTAGTAAGCGGGAGAACAGATACGCAGTATTTT
>TRBJ2-1|TRBV10-2|.|.
CASSESPLYNEQFF
TGCGCCAGCAGTGAGTCTCCACTCTACAATGAGCAGTTCTTC
>TRBJ2-1|TRBV11-2|.|.
CASSLVPNNEQFF
TGTGCCAGCAGCTTAGTCCCCAACAATGAGCAGTTCTTC
>TRBJ2-5|TRBV19|.|.
CASSIGSRALETQYF
TGTGCCAGTAGTATTGGGTCACGCGCTCTCGAGACCCAGTACTTC
>TRBJ1-4|TRBV7-9|.|.
CASSGDEKLFF
TGTGCCAGCAGCGGGGATGAAAAACTGTTTTTT
>TRBJ2-3|TRBV6-6|TRBD2|.
CASSPPGGRPDTQYF
TGTGCCAGCAGTCCGCCGGGGGGGAGGCCAGATACGCAGTATTTT
>TRBJ2-3|TRBV28|.|.
CASSHGDDSTDTQYF
TGTGCCAGCAGCCACGGGGACGATAGCACAGATACGCAGTATTTT
>TRBJ2-5|TRBV25-1|TRBD1|.
CASSLTGGSQETQYF
TGTGCCAGCAGTTTAACAGGGGGTTCACAAGAGACCCAGTACTTC
>TRBJ2-1|TRBV11-3|.|.
CASSSSTYNEQFF
TGTGCCAGCAGCTCCTCCACATACAATGAGCAGTTCTTC
>TRBJ2-4|TRBV6-4|TRBD2|.
CASPRVASGRVRNIQYF
TGTGCCAGCCCTCGGGTGGCTAGCGGGAGGGTGAGGAACATTCAGTACTTC
>TRBJ2-2|TRBV5-1|.|once
CASSLMRTGELFF
TGCGCCAGCAGCTTGATGAGGACCGGGGAGCTGTTTTTT
>TRBJ2-6|TRBV27|TRBD1|.
CASSSQGDGANVLTF
TGTGCCAGCAGTTCCCAGGGGGACGGGGCCAACGTCCTGACTTTC
>TRBJ2-7|TRBV19|.|.
CASSIGSGVEQYF
TGTGCCAGTAGTATTGGCTCCGGGGTCGAGCAGTACTTC
>TRBJ2-5|TRBV10-3|TRBD1|once
CAIAGQGRQETQYF
TGTGCCATCGCAGGACAGGGGCGCCAAGAGACCCAGTACTTC
>TRBJ2-7|TRBV28|TRBD1|.
CASNKDRGKYF
TGTGCCAGCAACAAGGACAGGGGGAAGTACTTC
>TRBJ1-1|TRBV19|TRBD1|.
CASSKTGELAEAFF
TGTGCCAGTAGTAAGACAGGGGAGTTGGCTGAAGCTTTCTTT
>TRBJ2-7|TRBV4-2|.|.
CASSQGRGSYEQYF
TGTGCCAGCAGCCAGGGCAGGGGATCCTACGAGCAGTACTTC
>TRBJ1-5|TRBV10-3|TRBD1|.
CATGGGLSQPQHF
TGTGCCACGGGAGGGGGCCTGAGTCAGCCCCAGCATTTT
>TRBJ1-3|TRBV27|.|.
CASSLSPGNTIYF
TGTGCCAGCAGTTTAAGTCCCGGAAACACCATATATTTT
>TRBJ2-6|TRBV13|.|.
CASMYLVDRGANVLTF
TGTGCCAGCATGTATTTAGTCGATCGTGGGGCCAACGTCCTGACTTTC
>TRBJ2-7|TRBV12-1|.|few
CASSFIGNEQYF
TGTGCCAGCAGCTTTATCGGGAACGAGCAGTACTTC
>TRBJ2-1|TRBV7-9|TRBD2|.
CASSSQGAGGRTYNEQFF
TGTGCCAGCAGCTCCCAGGGAGCGGGGGGGAGGACCTACAATGAGCAGTTCTTC
>TRBJ2-7|TRBV25-1|TRBD1|few
CASSEPGQGAGEQYF
TGTGCCAGCAGTGAACCGGGACAGGGGGCGGGGGAGCAGTACTTC
>TRBJ2-7|TRBV21-1|.|.
CASRGDRSYEQYF
TGTGCCAGCAGGGGGGACCGCTCCTACGAGCAGTACTTC
>TRBJ2-1|TRBV9|.|.
CASSVAPPGAYNEQFF
TGTGCCAGCAGCGTAGCACCCCCTGGGGCCTACAATGAGCAGTTCTTC
>TRBJ1-1|TRBV6-6|.|.
CASSYIRGWNTEAFF
TGTGCCAGCAGTTACATCCGGGGATGGAACACTGAAGCTTTCTTT
>TRBJ1-1|TRBV27|.|few
CASSTTVYTEAFF
TGTGCCAGCAGTACAACAGTGTACACTGAAGCTTTCTTT
>TRBJ1-2|TRBV2|.|.
CATQRGDYGYTF
TGTGCCACGCAACGAGGGGACTATGGCTACACCTTC
>TRBJ1-1|TRBV6-4|.|few
CASSEEGSHTEAFF
TGTGCCAGCAGTGAGGAAGGGTCTCACACTGAAGCTTTCTTT
>TRBJ1-1|TRBV30|.|.
CAWSVTSNTEAFF
TGTGCCTGGAGTGTAACCAGTAACACTGAAGCTTTCTTT
>TRBJ1-1|TRBV27|.|once
CASSLYSLNTEAFF
TGTGCCAGCAGTTTGTACAGTCTGAACACTGAAGCTTTCTTT